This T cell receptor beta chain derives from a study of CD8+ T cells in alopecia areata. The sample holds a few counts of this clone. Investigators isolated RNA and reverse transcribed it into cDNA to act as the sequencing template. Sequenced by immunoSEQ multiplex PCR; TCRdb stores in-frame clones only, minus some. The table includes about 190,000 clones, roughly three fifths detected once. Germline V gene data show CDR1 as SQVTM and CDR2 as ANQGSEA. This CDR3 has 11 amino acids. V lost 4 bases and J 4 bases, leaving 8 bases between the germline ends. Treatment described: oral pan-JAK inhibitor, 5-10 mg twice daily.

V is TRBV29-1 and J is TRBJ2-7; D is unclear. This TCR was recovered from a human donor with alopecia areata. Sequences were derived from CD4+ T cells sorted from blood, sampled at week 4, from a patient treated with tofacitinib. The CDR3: CSVGLRYEQYF. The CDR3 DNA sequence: TGCAGCGTTGGGTTAAGATACGAGCAGTACTTC.